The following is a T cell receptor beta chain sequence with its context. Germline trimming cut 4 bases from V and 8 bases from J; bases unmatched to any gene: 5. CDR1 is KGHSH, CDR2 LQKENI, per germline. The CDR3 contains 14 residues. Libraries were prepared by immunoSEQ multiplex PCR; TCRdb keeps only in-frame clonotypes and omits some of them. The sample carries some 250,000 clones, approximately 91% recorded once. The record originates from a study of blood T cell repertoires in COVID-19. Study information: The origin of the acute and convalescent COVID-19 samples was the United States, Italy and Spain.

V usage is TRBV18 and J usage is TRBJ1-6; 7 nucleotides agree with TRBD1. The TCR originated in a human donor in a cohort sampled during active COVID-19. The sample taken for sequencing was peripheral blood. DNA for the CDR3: TGTGCCAGCTCACGAGGGGGCAGTGATTCACCCCTCCACTTT. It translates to CASSRGGSDSPLHF.